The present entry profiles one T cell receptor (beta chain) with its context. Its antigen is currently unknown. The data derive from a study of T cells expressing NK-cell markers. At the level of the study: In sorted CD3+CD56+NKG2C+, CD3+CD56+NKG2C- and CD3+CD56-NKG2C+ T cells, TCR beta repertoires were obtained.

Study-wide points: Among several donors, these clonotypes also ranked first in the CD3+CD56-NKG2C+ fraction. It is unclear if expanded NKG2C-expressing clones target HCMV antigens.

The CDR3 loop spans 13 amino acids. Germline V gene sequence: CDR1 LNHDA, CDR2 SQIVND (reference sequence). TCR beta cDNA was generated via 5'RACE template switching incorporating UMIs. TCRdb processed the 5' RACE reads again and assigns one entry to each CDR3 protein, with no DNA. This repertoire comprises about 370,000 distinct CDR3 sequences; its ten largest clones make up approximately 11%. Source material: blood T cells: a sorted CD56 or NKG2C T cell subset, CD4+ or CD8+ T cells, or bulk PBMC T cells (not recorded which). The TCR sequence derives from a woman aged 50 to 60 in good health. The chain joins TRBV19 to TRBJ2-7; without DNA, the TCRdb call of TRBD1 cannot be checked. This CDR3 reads CASKEQGEYEQYF.